This T cell receptor beta chain was sequenced for a study of blood T cell repertoires in COVID-19 (dated by TCRdb to 2020 to 2022). Study-level background: The collaborator samples originated in the United States, Italy and Spain and spanned the acute and convalescent phases of COVID-19. The material from the prospective study consisted of cDNA or gDNA derived from T cells, B-cell-depleted T cells, or PBMCs. Deeply sampled blood TCRbeta repertoires from subjects exposed to, actively infected with, or recovered from COVID-19 were included in the dataset. The repertoires were released in a freely available public database meant as a resource for research on the immune response to SARS-CoV-2. The samples were drawn from the first 160 participants of the ongoing ImmuneRACE study and from over a thousand subjects provided by 6 global collaborators. The sample metadata nearly always contained a de-identified subject ID, COVID-19 status, age in years and sex. Where HLA class I and class II types were available, the types were taken from metadata supplied by the sample provider, not from assay-based typing. Beyond this particular receptor, the publication reports: How much clinical and demographic metadata was included differed by source and by participant, and the metadata was provided uncurated.

Participants in the prospective study were enrolled through a virtual design, were aged about 18 to 100 years, and lived in roughly 24 United States geographic areas. To assign participants to cohorts, the prospective study relied on clinical history that participants themselves reported in a screening survey and a study questionnaire. Exposed participants had been in contact with someone with a PCR-confirmed or clinician-diagnosed COVID-19 case within 2 weeks of study entry. In the prospective study, whole blood, serum and a nasopharyngeal or oropharyngeal swab were collected from each participant by mobile phlebotomists. Participants in the prospective study had the option to provide additional blood draws and questionnaires over a roughly two-month period. Before DNA extraction, prospective study blood samples were shipped either frozen or at room temperature. TCRbeta CDR3 regions were amplified from genomic DNA by means of the immunoSEQ Assay, a bias-controlled multiplex PCR. Regarding the original processing steps: Within the assay, amplification of reference gene primers was used to estimate how many nucleated cells each sample contained. Sequence reads were collapsed and filtered to measure the absolute abundance of every unique TCRbeta CDR3 rearrangement. For each sample, productive Simpson clonality was calculated as the square root of Simpson's diversity index across productive rearrangements. TCRdb re-hosts the immuneACCESS table, in-frame sequences only. Its copies lack some clones; in the studies checked, an unresolved V gene accounts for under half of them, and the cause for the rest is not known. V, J and clone size are taken as reported in that table, and D and trimming were inferred from the DNA itself. The sample table lists approximately 400,000 clones, roughly nine tenths of them with a count of one. Of the sample, about 0.9% falls within the top ten clones.

A remark on this clone: What this receptor recognizes is not known. Within one base of it there is no much larger clone, and no base qualities were kept.

Per the germline V gene, SNHLY is the CDR1 and FYNNEI is the CDR2. The trim is 8 bases for V and 6 bases for J, with a gap of 11 bases between the germline ends. Taken from cysteine to phenylalanine, the CDR3 has 12 residues. Only the CDR3 DNA is retained, 36 bases long and in frame from the first base. The sequence links TRBV2 to TRBJ1-5; the D gene is unclear. Sequencing used PBMCs or T cells enriched from blood (not recorded which). This sequence was found in a woman between 35 and 50 years old who had been exposed to COVID-19. CDR3 reads: CASGSVAQPQHF. The DNA sequence is given as TGTGCCAGCGGGAGTGTTGCTCAGCCCCAGCATTTT.